The T cell receptor beta chain under discussion was sequenced for a study of blood T cell repertoires in COVID-19. Turning to the study itself: Material from acute and convalescent COVID-19 was sourced from the United States, Italy and Spain. PBMCs, B-cell-depleted T cells, or T cells were the source of the cDNA or gDNA that made up the material.

Enrolled during active infection, Seattle patients were then followed longitudinally. Original data processing: Nucleated cell number was recorded as an estimate derived from reference gene primer amplification. The protocol was immunoSEQ multiplex PCR, while the TCRdb copy is restricted to in-frame clones and leaves out a portion. That table furnishes V, J and clone size, whereas the DNA furnished D and trimming. The repertoire holds under 450,000 clones, about 86% seen once, with about 7.1% in the top ten. CDR3 length equals 15 residues. The V end lost 4 bases, the J end lost 4 bases, and 17 bases lay between the germline ends. CDR1 LGHDT and CDR2 YNNKEL come from the germline V gene (reference sequence).

The TCR originated in a woman aged 60-75 years with COVID-19, enrolled during active disease. This chain uses TRBV3-1 (or the pseudogene TRBV3-2) with TRBJ2-7; no clear D. Source material: peripheral blood. The CDR3 here is CASSLRWSLGYEQYF. The CDR3 coding sequence is TGTGCCAGCAGCCTACGGTGGTCGCTAGGATACGAGCAGTACTTC.